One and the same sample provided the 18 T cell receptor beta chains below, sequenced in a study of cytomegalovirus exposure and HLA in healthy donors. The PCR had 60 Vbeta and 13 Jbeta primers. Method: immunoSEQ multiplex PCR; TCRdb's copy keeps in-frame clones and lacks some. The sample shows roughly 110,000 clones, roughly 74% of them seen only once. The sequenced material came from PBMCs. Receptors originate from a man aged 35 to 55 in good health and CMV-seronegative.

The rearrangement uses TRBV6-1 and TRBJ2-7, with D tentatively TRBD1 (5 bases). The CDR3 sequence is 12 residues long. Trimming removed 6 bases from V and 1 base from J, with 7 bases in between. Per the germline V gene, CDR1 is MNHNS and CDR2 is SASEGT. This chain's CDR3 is CASSRQSYEQYF. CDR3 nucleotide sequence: TGTGCCAGCAGCCGACAGTCCTACGAGCAGTACTTC.

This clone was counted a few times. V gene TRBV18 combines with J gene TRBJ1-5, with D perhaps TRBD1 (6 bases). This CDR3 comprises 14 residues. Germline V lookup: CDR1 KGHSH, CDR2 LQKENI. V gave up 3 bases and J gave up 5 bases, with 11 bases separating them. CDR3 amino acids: CASSPGAGDQPQHF. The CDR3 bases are TGTGCCAGCTCACCCGGGGCAGGGGATCAGCCCCAGCATTTT.

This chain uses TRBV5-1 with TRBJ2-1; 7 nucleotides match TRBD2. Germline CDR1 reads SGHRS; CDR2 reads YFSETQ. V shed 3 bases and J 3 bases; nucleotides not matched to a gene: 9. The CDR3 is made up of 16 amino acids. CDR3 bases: TGCGCCAGCAGCTCCAGACTATCGGGGGGCTACAATGAGCAGTTCTTC. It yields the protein CASSSRLSGGYNEQFF.

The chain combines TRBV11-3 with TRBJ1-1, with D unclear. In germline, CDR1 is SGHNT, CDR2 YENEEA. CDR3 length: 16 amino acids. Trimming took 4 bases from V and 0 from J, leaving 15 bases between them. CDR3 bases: TGTGCCAGCAGCTCCGGACGGAGGAACATGAACACTGAAGCTTTCTTT. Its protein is CASSSGRRNMNTEAFF.

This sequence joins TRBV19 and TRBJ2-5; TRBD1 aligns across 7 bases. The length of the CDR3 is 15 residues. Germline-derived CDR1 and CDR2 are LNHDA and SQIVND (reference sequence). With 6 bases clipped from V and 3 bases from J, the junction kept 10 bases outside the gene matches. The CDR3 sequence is CASSLLPGQKETQYF. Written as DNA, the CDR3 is TGTGCCAGTAGCCTACTACCGGGACAGAAAGAGACCCAGTACTTC.

The CDR3 DNA reads TGTGCCAGCAGCTTAGGAGTACAGGGGGTGTCTGGCTACACCTTC. Encoded protein: CASSLGVQGVSGYTF. This sequence joins TRBV7-9 and TRBJ1-2; 8 nucleotides match TRBD1. This CDR3 comprises 15 residues. CDR1 SEHNR and CDR2 FQNEAQ come from the germline V gene (reference sequence). J lost 7 bases, V lost 1 base, and 8 bases had no gene match. The complete variable domain, with remaining parts taken from reference TRBV7-9 and TRBJ1-2, reads DTGVSQNPRHKITKRGQNVTFRCDPISEHNRLYWYRQTLGQGPEFLTYFQNEAQLEKSRLLSDRFSAERPKGSFSTLEIQRTEQGDSAMYLCASSLGVQGVSGYTFGSGTRLTVV.

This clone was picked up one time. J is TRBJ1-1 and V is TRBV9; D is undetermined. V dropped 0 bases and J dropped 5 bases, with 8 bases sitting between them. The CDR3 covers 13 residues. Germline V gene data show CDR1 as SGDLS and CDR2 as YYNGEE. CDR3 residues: CASSVGSGTEAFF. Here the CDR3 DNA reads TGTGCCAGCAGCGTAGGTTCGGGGACTGAAGCTTTCTTT.

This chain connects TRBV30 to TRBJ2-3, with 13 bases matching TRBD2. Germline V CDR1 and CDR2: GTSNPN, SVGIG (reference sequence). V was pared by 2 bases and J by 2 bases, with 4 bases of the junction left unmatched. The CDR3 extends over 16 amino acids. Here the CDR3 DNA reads TGTGCCTGGAGTAAGACTAGCGGGGGGACCACAGATACGCAGTATTTT. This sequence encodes CAWSKTSGGTTDTQYF.

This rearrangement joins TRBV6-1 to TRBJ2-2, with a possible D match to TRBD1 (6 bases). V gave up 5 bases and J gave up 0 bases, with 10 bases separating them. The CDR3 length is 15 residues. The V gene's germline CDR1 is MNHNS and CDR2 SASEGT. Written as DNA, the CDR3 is TGTGCCAGCAGTCAGGGGACCGCGAACACCGGGGAGCTGTTTTTT. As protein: CASSQGTANTGELFF.

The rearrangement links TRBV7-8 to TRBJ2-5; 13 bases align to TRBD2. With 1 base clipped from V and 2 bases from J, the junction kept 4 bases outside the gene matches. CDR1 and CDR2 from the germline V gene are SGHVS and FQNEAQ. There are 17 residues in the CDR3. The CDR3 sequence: CASSLGLAGGYQETQYF. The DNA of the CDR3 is TGTGCCAGCAGCTTAGGACTAGCGGGGGGATATCAAGAGACCCAGTACTTC.

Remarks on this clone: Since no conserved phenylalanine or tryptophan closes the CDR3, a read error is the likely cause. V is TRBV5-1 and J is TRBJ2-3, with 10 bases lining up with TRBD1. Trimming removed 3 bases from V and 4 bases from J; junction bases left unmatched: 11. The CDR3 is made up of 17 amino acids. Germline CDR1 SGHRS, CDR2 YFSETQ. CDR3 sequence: CASSSVAGTGVPDTQYL. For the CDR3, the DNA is TGCGCCAGCAGCTCGGTCGCGGGGACAGGGGTTCCAGATACGCAGTATCTT.

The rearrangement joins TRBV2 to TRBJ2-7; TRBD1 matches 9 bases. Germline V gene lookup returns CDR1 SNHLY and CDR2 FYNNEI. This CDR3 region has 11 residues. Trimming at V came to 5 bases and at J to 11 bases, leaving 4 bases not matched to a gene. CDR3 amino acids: CASSYDRGEYF. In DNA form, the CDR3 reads TGTGCCAGCAGTTACGACAGGGGGGAGTACTTC.

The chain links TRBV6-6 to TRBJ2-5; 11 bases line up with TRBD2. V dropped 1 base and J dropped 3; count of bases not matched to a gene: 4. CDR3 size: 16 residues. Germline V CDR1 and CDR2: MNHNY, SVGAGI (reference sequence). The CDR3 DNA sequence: TGTGCCAGCAGTTACTGGCTAGCGGGGGGCGAAGAGACCCAGTACTTC. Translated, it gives CASSYWLAGGEETQYF.

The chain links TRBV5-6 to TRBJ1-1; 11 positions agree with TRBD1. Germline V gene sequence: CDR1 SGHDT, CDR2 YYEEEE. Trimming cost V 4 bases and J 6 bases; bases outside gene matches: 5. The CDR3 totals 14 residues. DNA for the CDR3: TGTGCCAGCAGCATACCGGGACAGGGGGCTGAAGCTTTCTTT. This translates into CASSIPGQGAEAFF.

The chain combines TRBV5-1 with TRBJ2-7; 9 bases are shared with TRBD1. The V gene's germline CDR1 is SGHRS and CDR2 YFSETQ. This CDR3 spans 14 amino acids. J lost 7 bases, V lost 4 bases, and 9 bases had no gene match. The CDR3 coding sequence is TGCGCCAGCAGCCCGCCGGGACAGGGAATTGAGCAGTACTTC. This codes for CASSPPGQGIEQYF. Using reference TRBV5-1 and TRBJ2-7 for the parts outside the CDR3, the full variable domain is KAGVTQTPRYLIKTRGQQVTLSCSPISGHRSVSWYQQTPGQGLQFLFEYFSETQRNKGNFPGRFSGRQFSNSRSEMNVSTLELGDSALYLCASSPPGQGIEQYFGPGTRLTVT.

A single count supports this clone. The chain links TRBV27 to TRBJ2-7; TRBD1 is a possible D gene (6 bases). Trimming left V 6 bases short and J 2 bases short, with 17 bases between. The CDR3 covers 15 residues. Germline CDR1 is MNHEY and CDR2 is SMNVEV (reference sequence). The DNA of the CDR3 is TGTGCCAGCAGGGCCCTCGCGACAGGCGCCTACGAGCAGTACTTC. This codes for CASRALATGAYEQYF.

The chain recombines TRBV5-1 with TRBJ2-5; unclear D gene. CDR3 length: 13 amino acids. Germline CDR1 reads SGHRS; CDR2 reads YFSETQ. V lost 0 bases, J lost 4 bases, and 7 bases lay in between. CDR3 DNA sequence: TGCGCCAGCAGCTTGGCCCTAGTAGAGACCCAGTACTTC. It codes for CASSLALVETQYF. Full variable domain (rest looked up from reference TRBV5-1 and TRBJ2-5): KAGVTQTPRYLIKTRGQQVTLSCSPISGHRSVSWYQQTPGQGLQFLFEYFSETQRNKGNFPGRFSGRQFSNSRSEMNVSTLELGDSALYLCASSLALVETQYFGPGTRLLVL.

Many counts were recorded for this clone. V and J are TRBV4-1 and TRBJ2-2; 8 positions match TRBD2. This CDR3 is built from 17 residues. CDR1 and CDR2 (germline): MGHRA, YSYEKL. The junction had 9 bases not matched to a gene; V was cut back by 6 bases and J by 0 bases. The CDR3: CASRGLTSAANTGELFF. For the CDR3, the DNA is TGCGCCAGCAGAGGTCTGACTAGCGCCGCGAACACCGGGGAGCTGTTTTTT.